The 16 T cell receptor beta chains given below trace back to one sample, sequenced in a study of T-cell reconstitution after alpha-beta-depleted transplantation in children. Unique molecular identifiers tagged the TCRbeta library. TCRdb re-derived calls from the PCR reads in MiXCR, one entry per CDR3 protein. The data show about 310,000 distinct CDR3 sequences, roughly 21% seen once. Specimen: PBMCs, mostly from graft donor cells, collected 180 days after TCRalphabeta/CD19-depleted stem cell transplant. Receptors originate from a male patient between 10 and 17 years old who had a stem cell transplant for acute lymphoblastic leukemia, so the T cells may come from the graft donor.

The gene calls are TRBV24-1 and TRBJ1-2; D unclear. V lost 5 bases and J 3 bases, leaving 9 bases between the germline ends. Per germline, CDR1 KGHDR and CDR2 SFDVKD. This CDR3 is 13 amino acids long. CDR3 residues: CATSVQPHYGYTF. Written as DNA, the CDR3 is TGTGCCACCAGTGTTCAGCCTCACTATGGCTACACCTTC.

This clonotype was counted a single time. The rearrangement links TRBV11-1 to TRBJ2-1; no clear D gene. V lost 1 base and J 0 bases, leaving 16 bases between the germline ends. The V gene's germline CDR1 is SGHAT and CDR2 FQDESV (reference sequence). The CDR3 has 18 residues. This chain's CDR3 is CASSLELLVLSSYNEQFF. CDR3 nucleotides: TGTGCCAGCAGCTTAGAATTGCTGGTCTTAAGCTCCTACAATGAGCAGTTCTTC.

This chain connects TRBV18 to TRBJ2-7; TRBD1 aligns across 7 bases. V shed 0 bases and J 4 bases; nucleotides not matched to a gene: 6. The CDR3 has 15 residues. Per germline, CDR1 KGHSH and CDR2 LQKENI. The CDR3 DNA follows: TGTGCCAGCTCACCACCAAGCCAGGGGGTTTACGAGCAGTACTTC. Translating it yields CASSPPSQGVYEQYF.

The CDR3 bases are TGCGCCACCGATTCGACTAGCGGGAGGGCCCGGGGCACCGGGGAGCTGTTTTTT. This gives the protein CATDSTSGRARGTGELFF. V is TRBV10-1 and J is TRBJ2-2; TRBD2 aligns across 14 bases. This CDR3 is 18 amino acids long. Germline lookup yields CDR1 WNHNN and CDR2 SYGVQD (reference sequence). Trimming at V came to 10 bases and at J to 4 bases, leaving 14 bases not matched to a gene.

There are many counts of this clonotype. V is TRBV5-1 and J is TRBJ2-1; 8 nucleotides line up with TRBD1. The J segment lost 5 bases and the V segment lost 2 bases, leaving 6 bases of the junction unmatched. The CDR3 runs to 15 residues. CDR1 and CDR2 from the germline V gene are SGHRS and YFSETQ. Here the CDR3 DNA reads TGCGCCAGCAGCTTCGGTGGGACAGGTAACAATGAGCAGTTCTTC. It codes for CASSFGGTGNNEQFF.

The CDR3 is CSARDPGSYGYTF. CDR3 sequence (DNA): TGCAGTGCTAGAGATCCGGGGTCCTATGGCTACACCTTC. The gene calls are TRBV20-1 and TRBJ1-2, with D uncertain. Trimming removed 0 bases from V and 4 bases from J, with 9 bases in between. Germline V gene lookup returns CDR1 DFQATT and CDR2 SNEGSKA (reference sequence). The CDR3 is made up of 13 amino acids.

V usage is TRBV9 and J usage is TRBJ2-4; perhaps TRBD1 as D (6 bases). The CDR3 contains 14 residues. V lost 0 bases to trimming and J lost 8 bases, with 12 bases between them. Looked up from germline, CDR1 is SGDLS and CDR2 is YYNGEE. The CDR3 here is CASSVDLSGDIQYF. CDR3 nucleotide sequence: TGTGCCAGCAGCGTAGACCTGTCAGGGGACATTCAGTACTTC.

Comment on this clonotype: Sequence at one end of the junction differs from germline and may be a read error. The chain uses TRBV4-1 and TRBJ2-7; 10 bases line up with TRBD2. This CDR3 has 10 residues. CDR1 is MGHRA and CDR2 is YSYEKL in the germline V gene. CDR3 coding DNA: TGCGCCAGCAGCTCCGGGACTAGCGTATTC. It specifies CASSSGTSVF.

V is TRBV5-5 and J is TRBJ2-7; 8 bases are a match to TRBD2. The trim removed 3 bases at V and 3 bases at J, leaving 5 bases unmatched. CDR3 length equals 14 residues. CDR1 and CDR2 (germline): SGHKS, YYEKEE (reference sequence). The CDR3 region has the DNA TGTGCCAGCAGCTGGCGGGAGGTCAGCTACGAGCAGTACTTC. Encoded protein: CASSWREVSYEQYF.

There are a few counts of this clonotype. The chain carries TRBV5-1 and TRBJ1-1; 9 nucleotides line up with TRBD1. Germline V gives CDR1 SGHRS, CDR2 YFSETQ. The junction had 6 bases not matched to a gene; V was cut back by 0 bases and J by 3 bases. The length of the CDR3 is 16 residues. The CDR3, as DNA: TGCGCCAGCAGCTTGGACACAGGGGGCAGGCACACTGAAGCTTTCTTT. It specifies CASSLDTGGRHTEAFF.

A word on this clonotype: A read error is possible here, since a much larger clone lies one base away. This chain connects TRBV4-1 to TRBJ1-4, with no clear D. This CDR3 is built from 12 residues. Germline V gene lookup returns CDR1 MGHRA and CDR2 YSYEKL. The CDR3 nucleotides read TGCGCCAGCACCCGGTCGGGCGAAAAACCGTTTTTT. It specifies CASTRSGEKPFF.

In its sample, this clonotype was seen once. The rearrangement joins TRBV20-1 to TRBJ1-1; D unclear. V was trimmed by 1 base and J by 5 bases, leaving 8 bases between them. CDR1 is DFQATT and CDR2 is SNEGSKA in the germline V gene (reference sequence). CDR3 size: 12 residues. The CDR3 region is CSARGDRTEAFF. The CDR3 nucleotides read TGCAGTGCTAGAGGAGACCGAACTGAAGCTTTCTTT.

This clonotype showed up just a few times. CDR3 sequence reads: CASSSTGTGANEQFF. DNA for the CDR3: TGTGCCAGCAGTTCCACCGGGACAGGAGCCAATGAGCAGTTCTTC. The rearrangement joins TRBV28 to TRBJ2-1; the match to TRBD1 covers 8 bases. V gave up 4 bases and J gave up 6 bases; unmatched junction bases: 8. Germline loops: CDR1 MDHEN, CDR2 SYDVKM. This CDR3 has 15 amino acids. The full variable domain, rest sourced from reference TRBV28 and TRBJ2-1, is DVKVTQSSRYLVKRTGEKVFLECVQDMDHENMFWYRQDPGLGLRLIYFSYDVKMKEKGDIPEGYSVSREKKERFSLILESASTNQTSMYLCASSSTGTGANEQFFGPGTRLTVL.

In this sample, this clonotype turned up a few times. The chain couples TRBV29-1 to TRBJ2-1; D remains unclear. Germline V gene data show CDR1 as SQVTM and CDR2 as ANQGSEA. CDR3 size: 17 residues. Trimming left V 0 bases short and J 2 bases short, with 17 bases between. This chain's CDR3 is CSVEDLDFLKPYNEQFF. The CDR3 bases are TGCAGCGTTGAAGATCTTGACTTCTTAAAACCCTACAATGAGCAGTTCTTC.

The gene calls are TRBV15 and TRBJ1-1; D ambiguous. V was trimmed by 6 bases and J by 2 bases, leaving 13 bases between them. CDR3 length: 14 amino acids. Germline V gene lookup returns CDR1 LNHNV and CDR2 YYDKDF (reference sequence). The CDR3 DNA reads as TGTGCCACCAGTATTCGATGGAGAAACACTGAAGCTTTCTTT. Translated: CATSIRWRNTEAFF.

This clonotype was seen only a few times. The V gene is TRBV20-1, the J gene TRBJ2-5; 7 bases are shared with TRBD2. This CDR3 contains 16 residues. The germline CDR1 and CDR2 sequences are DFQATT and SNEGSKA (reference sequence). Losses at the gene ends were 3 bases for V and 5 bases for J; bases not matched to a gene: 15. In nucleotides, the CDR3 is TGCAGTGCTAGCCCAGCGGGATCTAATGGACGGGAGACCCAGTACTTC. Translating gives CSASPAGSNGRETQYF.